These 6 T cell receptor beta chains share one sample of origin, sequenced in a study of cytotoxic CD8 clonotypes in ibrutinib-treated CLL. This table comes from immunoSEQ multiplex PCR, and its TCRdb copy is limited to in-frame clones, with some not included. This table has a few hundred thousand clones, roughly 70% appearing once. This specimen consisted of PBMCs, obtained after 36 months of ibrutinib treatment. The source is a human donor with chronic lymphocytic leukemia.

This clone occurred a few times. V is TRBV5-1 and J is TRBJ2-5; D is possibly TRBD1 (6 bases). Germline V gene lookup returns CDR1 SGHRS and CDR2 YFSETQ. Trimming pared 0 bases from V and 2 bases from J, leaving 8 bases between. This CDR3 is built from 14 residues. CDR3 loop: CASSLGTAQETQYF. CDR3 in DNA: TGCGCCAGCAGCTTGGGGACAGCGCAAGAGACCCAGTACTTC.

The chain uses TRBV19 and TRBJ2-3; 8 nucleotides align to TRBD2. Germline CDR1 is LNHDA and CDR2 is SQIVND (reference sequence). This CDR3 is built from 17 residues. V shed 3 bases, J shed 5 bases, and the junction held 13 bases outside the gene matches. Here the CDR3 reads CASSIMRGAGVGDTQYF. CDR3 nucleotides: TGTGCCAGTAGTATTATGCGGGGAGCGGGAGTAGGAGATACGCAGTATTTT.

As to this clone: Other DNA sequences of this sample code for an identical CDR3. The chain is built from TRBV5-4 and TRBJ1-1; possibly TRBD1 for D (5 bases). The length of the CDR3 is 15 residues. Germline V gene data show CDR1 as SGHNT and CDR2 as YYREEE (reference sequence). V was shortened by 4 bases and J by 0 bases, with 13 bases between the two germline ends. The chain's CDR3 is CASSRGAGMNTEAFF. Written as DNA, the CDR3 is TGTGCCAGCAGCAGAGGGGCCGGGATGAACACTGAAGCTTTCTTT. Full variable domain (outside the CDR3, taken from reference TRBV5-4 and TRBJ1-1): ETGVTQSPTHLIKTRGQQVTLRCSSQSGHNTVSWYQQALGQGPQFIFQYYREEENGRGNFPPRFSGLQFPNYSSELNVNALELDDSALYLCASSRGAGMNTEAFFGQGTRLTVV.

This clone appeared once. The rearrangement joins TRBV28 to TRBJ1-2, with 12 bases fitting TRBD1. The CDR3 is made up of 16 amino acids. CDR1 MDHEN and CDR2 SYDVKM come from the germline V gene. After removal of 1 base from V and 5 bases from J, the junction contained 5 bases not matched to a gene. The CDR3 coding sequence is TGTGCCAGCAGTTTATCCGGGACAGGGGGCGAATATGGCTACACCTTC. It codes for CASSLSGTGGEYGYTF.

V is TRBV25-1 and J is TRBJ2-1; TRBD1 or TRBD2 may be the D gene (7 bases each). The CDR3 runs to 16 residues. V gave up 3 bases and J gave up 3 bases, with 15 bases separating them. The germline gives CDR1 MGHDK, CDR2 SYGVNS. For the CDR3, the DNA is TGTGCCAGCAGTGATACACAGGGGACTATCTACAATGAGCAGTTCTTC. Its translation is CASSDTQGTIYNEQFF.

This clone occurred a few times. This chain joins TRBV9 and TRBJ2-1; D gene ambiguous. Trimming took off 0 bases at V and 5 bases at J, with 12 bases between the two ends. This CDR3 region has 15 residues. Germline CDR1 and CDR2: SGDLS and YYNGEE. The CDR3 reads CASSVAGWDDNEQFF. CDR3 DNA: TGTGCCAGCAGCGTAGCAGGTTGGGATGACAATGAGCAGTTCTTC.